One and the same sample provided the 21 T cell receptor beta chains below, sequenced in a study of shared clonotypes between healthy human individuals. Naive CD8 cells lacked CD45RO, underwent positive selection for CCR7 and left out terminally differentiated effector memory CD45RA+ cells. Repertoires were generated with immunoSEQ multiplex PCR, while TCRdb's copy carries only in-frame clones and drops some. The data contain 1.5 million to 2.5 million clones, 85% to 95% of them singletons. Sample: naive CD8+ T cells sorted from blood. Every receptor here comes from a man younger than 30 in good health.

This chain links TRBV6-5 with TRBJ2-1; D gene uncertain. Deletions cut 6 bases from V and 7 bases from J, with 10 bases between. This CDR3 is 12 amino acids long. Germline loops: CDR1 MNHEY, CDR2 SVGAGI. CDR3 in DNA: TGTGCCAGCAGGAACCACCGTAATGAGCAGTTCTTC. Translating gives CASRNHRNEQFF.

The chain has TRBV28 and TRBJ1-5; 8 bases are a match to TRBD1. CDR3 length: 16 residues. Germline V CDR1 and CDR2: MDHEN, SYDVKM. V was pared by 5 bases and J by 3 bases, with 9 bases of the junction left unmatched. The CDR3 nucleotides read TGTGCCAGCAGTCTCCCAGGGGGCTTTACCAATCAGCCCCAGCATTTT. Translation gives CASSLPGGFTNQPQHF.

Concerning this clone: Other DNA variants within this sample encode the same CDR3. CDR3 protein: CASSYSTGETGNEQFF. The CDR3 DNA reads as TGTGCCAGCAGTTACTCGACCGGGGAGACGGGCAATGAGCAGTTCTTC. V and J are TRBV6-5 and TRBJ2-1; weak D call: TRBD2 (5 bases). Germline loops: CDR1 MNHEY, CDR2 SVGAGI. V lost 0 bases and J 6 bases, leaving 15 bases between the germline ends. The CDR3 length is 16 residues.

V usage is TRBV19 and J usage is TRBJ1-1; 11 bases align to TRBD1. Trimming at V came to 8 bases and at J to 4 bases, leaving 9 bases not matched to a gene. This CDR3 contains 15 residues. CDR1 is LNHDA, CDR2 SQIVND, per germline (reference sequence). The CDR3 coding sequence is TGTGCCAGTCAGCAACCGGGACAGGGGGGCACTGAAGCTTTCTTT. Translated, it gives CASQQPGQGGTEAFF. Drawing the rest from reference TRBV19 and TRBJ1-1, the complete variable domain is DGGITQSPKYLFRKEGQNVTLSCEQNLNHDAMYWYRQDPGQGLRLIYYSQIVNDFQKGDIAEGYSVSREKKESFPLTVTSAQKNPTAFYLCASQQPGQGGTEAFFGQGTRLTVV.

This chain uses TRBV29-1 with TRBJ1-2, with 7 bases that match TRBD1. V shed 6 bases, J shed 4 bases, and the junction held 8 bases outside the gene matches. The CDR3 length is 13 residues. CDR1 and CDR2 from the germline V gene are SQVTM and ANQGSEA. The CDR3 nucleotides are TGCAGCGTCTTGACAGGGTTGAGCTATGGCTACACCTTC. It encodes CSVLTGLSYGYTF.

The chain recombines TRBV30 with TRBJ2-7; TRBD1 might be the D (5 bases). The germline gives CDR1 GTSNPN, CDR2 SVGIG (reference sequence). The CDR3 covers 11 residues. Between the trimmed V and J ends, which lost 4 bases and 7 bases, there was a span of 11 bases. CDR3 loop: CAWNQGLEQYF. DNA of the CDR3: TGTGCCTGGAACCAGGGTTTAGAGCAGTACTTC.

This clone was observed a single time. V gene TRBV27 combines with J gene TRBJ2-1; either TRBD1 or TRBD2 may fit D (6 bases each). Germline V gene lookup returns CDR1 MNHEY and CDR2 SMNVEV (reference sequence). This CDR3 is 19 amino acids long. Trimming took off 6 bases at V and 6 bases at J, with 30 bases between the two ends. The CDR3 protein is CASRLPGGQDPESGNEQFF. The CDR3 DNA reads TGTGCCAGCAGACTCCCTGGGGGGCAGGACCCTGAATCGGGCAATGAGCAGTTCTTC.

This clone was found once. The chain joins TRBV9 to TRBJ2-7; D possibly corresponds to TRBD1 (5 bases). The CDR3 is made up of 15 amino acids. Trimming left V 0 bases short and J 7 bases short, with 17 bases between. From germline, CDR1 is SGDLS and CDR2 YYNGEE. Written as DNA, the CDR3 is TGTGCCAGCAGCGTAGGATATGGGGCCGCCCTAGAGCAGTACTTC. Translating gives CASSVGYGAALEQYF.

This sequence joins TRBV18 and TRBJ2-2, with D possibly matching TRBD2 (5 bases). The V gene's germline CDR1 is KGHSH and CDR2 LQKENI. Trimming stripped 2 bases from V and 1 base from J, with 14 bases between. The CDR3 is made up of 17 amino acids. CDR3 in DNA: TGTGCCAGCTCACCAATATCGCTAGCCGAGAACACCGGGGAGCTGTTTTTT. Translated, it gives CASSPISLAENTGELFF. The complete variable domain, with remaining parts taken from reference TRBV18 and TRBJ2-2, reads NAGVMQNPRHLVRRRGQEARLRCSPMKGHSHVYWYRQLPEEGLKFMVYLQKENIIDESGMPKERFSAEFPKEGPSILRIQQVVRGDSAAYFCASSPISLAENTGELFFGEGSRLTVL.

This rearrangement joins TRBV7-9 to TRBJ2-3; no reliable D call. Trimming removed 2 bases from V and 3 bases from J, with 3 bases in between. There are 12 residues in the CDR3. Looked up from germline, CDR1 is SEHNR and CDR2 is FQNEAQ (reference sequence). The CDR3 DNA reads TGTGCCAGCAGCTTAATGACAGATACGCAGTATTTT. Its translation is CASSLMTDTQYF.

This rearrangement joins TRBV28 to TRBJ1-2; 12 nucleotides match TRBD1. CDR1 and CDR2 from the germline V gene are MDHEN and SYDVKM. The V and J ends lost 5 bases and 7 bases, in that order; junction bases with no gene match: 5. This CDR3 is 14 amino acids long. DNA for the CDR3: TGTGCCAGCAGTGGGGGACAGGGGGCCGGTGGCTACACCTTC. As protein: CASSGGQGAGGYTF.

This chain links TRBV7-8 with TRBJ2-7, with D perhaps being TRBD1 or TRBD2 (5 bases each). CDR3 length equals 15 residues. The V and J ends lost 5 bases and 3 bases respectively, with 17 bases between them. CDR1 is SGHVS, CDR2 FQNEAQ, per germline. The CDR3 sequence: CASSVGTSTFYEQYF. CDR3 DNA sequence: TGTGCCAGCAGCGTTGGGACCTCAACCTTCTACGAGCAGTACTTC.

This chain links TRBV27 with TRBJ2-3; 9 nucleotides match TRBD2. Germline-derived CDR1 and CDR2 are MNHEY and SMNVEV (reference sequence). This CDR3 is 17 amino acids long. V gave up 1 base and J gave up 2 bases; unmatched junction bases: 7. Here the CDR3 reads CASSLFPAGGYTDTQYF. The CDR3, as DNA: TGTGCCAGCAGTTTATTCCCAGCGGGAGGCTACACAGATACGCAGTATTTT.

The genes are TRBV5-6 and TRBJ2-5, with 9 bases aligning to TRBD2. V shed 1 base, J shed 1 base, and the junction held 8 bases outside the gene matches. CDR3 size: 17 residues. CDR1 is SGHDT and CDR2 is YYEEEE in the germline V gene. The CDR3 nucleotides are TGTGCCAGCAGCTTGTCCCCCAGCGGGGGGCCCCAAGAGACCCAGTACTTC. This sequence encodes CASSLSPSGGPQETQYF. Drawing the rest from reference TRBV5-6 and TRBJ2-5, the complete variable domain is DAGVTQSPTHLIKTRGQQVTLRCSPKSGHDTVSWYQQALGQGPQFIFQYYEEEERQRGNFPDRFSGHQFPNYSSELNVNALLLGDSALYLCASSLSPSGGPQETQYFGPGTRLLVL.

Concerning this clone: The same CDR3 also results from other DNA sequences found in this sample. The chain couples TRBV27 to TRBJ1-2; D is undetermined. Trimming left V 0 bases short and J 3 bases short, with 5 bases between. The CDR3 contains 13 residues. The V gene's germline CDR1 is MNHEY and CDR2 SMNVEV (reference sequence). The CDR3 loop reads CASSLSSYYGYTF. For the CDR3, the DNA is TGTGCCAGCAGTTTATCTAGCTACTATGGCTACACCTTC.

There are a few counts of this clone. The chain carries TRBV5-1 and TRBJ1-2; 8 bases line up with TRBD1. The CDR3 contains 15 residues. V lost 0 bases to trimming and J lost 5 bases; unmatched junction nucleotides: 6. CDR1 SGHRS and CDR2 YFSETQ come from the germline V gene. The CDR3 protein is CASSLDSGTGYGYTF. Written as DNA, the CDR3 is TGCGCCAGCAGCTTGGATTCCGGGACAGGATATGGCTACACCTTC.

A remark on this clone: The sample has other DNA sequences that encode this CDR3 too. This rearrangement joins TRBV7-9 to TRBJ2-3; TRBD2 matches 7 bases. Germline V gives CDR1 SEHNR, CDR2 FQNEAQ (reference sequence). This CDR3 has 15 amino acids. With V trimmed by 5 bases and J by 1 base, 6 bases remained unmatched. This CDR3 is CASSLLAGGTDTQYF. The CDR3 DNA sequence: TGTGCCAGCAGCCTTCTGGCGGGAGGCACAGATACGCAGTATTTT. Filled out from reference TRBV7-9 and TRBJ2-3, the complete variable domain reads DTGVSQNPRHKITKRGQNVTFRCDPISEHNRLYWYRQTLGQGPEFLTYFQNEAQLEKSRLLSDRFSAERPKGSFSTLEIQRTEQGDSAMYLCASSLLAGGTDTQYFGPGTRLTVL.

The chain is built from TRBV9 and TRBJ1-2; D remains unclear. The ends were cut back, 4 bases at V and 4 bases at J, with 17 bases in the middle. Germline V gene lookup returns CDR1 SGDLS and CDR2 YYNGEE. This CDR3 spans 15 amino acids. The CDR3 sequence: CASSSGPSGGYGYTF. The CDR3, as DNA: TGTGCCAGCAGCTCCGGGCCATCAGGTGGCTATGGCTACACCTTC.

Worth noting for this clone: Other DNA sequences in this specimen translate into the identical CDR3. The genes are TRBV6-5 and TRBJ1-2; possibly TRBD1 for D (5 bases). This CDR3 region has 13 residues. V was pared by 0 bases and J by 6 bases, with 8 bases between. Per germline, CDR1 MNHEY and CDR2 SVGAGI. The CDR3 nucleotides are TGTGCCAGCAGTTACTCGGGGACGGATGGCTACACCTTC. Residues: CASSYSGTDGYTF.

The CDR3 sequence: CSVGDQETQYF. The CDR3 DNA sequence: TGCAGCGTGGGCGACCAAGAGACCCAGTACTTC. The chain employs TRBV29-1 and TRBJ2-5; D is unresolved. Germline CDR1 SQVTM, CDR2 ANQGSEA. The CDR3 runs 11 residues. Trimming left V 6 bases short and J 0 bases short, with 5 bases between. The full variable domain, rest sourced from reference TRBV29-1 and TRBJ2-5, is SAVISQKPSRDICQRGTSLTIQCQVDSQVTMMFWYRQQPGQSLTLIATANQGSEATYESGFVIDKFPISRPNLTFSTLTVSNMSPEDSSIYLCSVGDQETQYFGPGTRLLVL.

The chain couples TRBV5-6 to TRBJ2-1; 8 bases agree with TRBD1. Trimming at V came to 4 bases and at J to 4 bases, leaving 7 bases not matched to a gene. The CDR3 spans 15 residues. Germline-derived CDR1 and CDR2 are SGHDT and YYEEEE. CDR3 in amino acids: CASSAWTGFYNEQFF. Here the CDR3 DNA reads TGTGCCAGCAGCGCCTGGACAGGGTTTTACAATGAGCAGTTCTTC.